Listed below are T cell receptor beta chains from one sample, sequenced in a study of T cell repertoires in Merkel cell carcinoma. Sequencing used immunoSEQ multiplex PCR; TCRdb keeps in-frame clones, though not all of them. Of 12,000 to 15,000 clones in the sample, 76% were seen once. The sequenced material came from tumor tissue. These receptors were taken from an adult with Merkel cell carcinoma. CDR3s include the opening cysteine and the closing phenylalanine or tryptophan. The D gene is left open where the match is weak. Clone size appears in some rows only: once, few, many, or a class for an expanded clone.

TRBD1	TRBJ2-5	once	TRBV10-3	CATRTGGGETQYF	TGTGCCACCAGGACAGGGGGCGGAGAGACCCAGTACTTC
-	TRBJ2-2	-	TRBV6-2/TRBV6-3	CASSSGRENTGELFF	TGTGCCAGCAGTTCAGGTCGAGAGAACACCGGGGAGCTGTTTTTT
TRBD1	TRBJ1-3	-	TRBV2	CASSPDRASGNTIYF	TGTGCCAGCAGTCCCGACAGGGCCTCTGGAAACACCATATATTTT
-	TRBJ2-1	-	TRBV5-4	CASSLRGRGSYNEQFF	TGTGCCAGCAGCTTGCGGGGCAGGGGCTCCTACAATGAGCAGTTCTTC
TRBD2	TRBJ2-7	-	TRBV24-1	CATSDSVTSGRLDEQYF	TGTGCCACCAGTGATTCCGTGACTAGCGGGAGGCTAGACGAGCAGTACTTC
TRBD2	TRBJ2-1	-	TRBV28	CASSRTSVSYNEQFF	TGTGCCAGCAGTCGGACTAGCGTATCCTACAATGAGCAGTTCTTC
-	TRBJ2-7	-	TRBV7-2	CASLSGHSSYEQYF	TGTGCCAGCCTCTCGGGGCACAGCTCCTACGAGCAGTACTTC
-	TRBJ2-7	-	TRBV6-5	CAIRESGTNEQYF	TGTGCCATCCGGGAGAGTGGCACGAACGAGCAGTACTTC
TRBD1	TRBJ1-5	-	TRBV28	CASCARTGGLNQPQHF	TGTGCCAGCTGCGCTAGAACAGGGGGTTTAAATCAGCCCCAGCATTTT
TRBD1	TRBJ2-7	-	TRBV5-1	CASSRDRSFEQYF	TGCGCCAGCAGCAGGGACAGGTCTTTCGAGCAGTACTTC
-	TRBJ2-1	-	TRBV29-1	CSGGRGNEQFF	TGCAGCGGGGGCAGGGGAAATGAGCAGTTCTTC
-	TRBJ2-5	-	TRBV6-5	CASSYVGLGGETQYF	TGTGCCAGCAGTTACGTGGGGCTCGGGGGAGAGACCCAGTACTTC
-	TRBJ1-1	-	TRBV19	CASSSPLNTEAFF	TGTGCCAGTAGTAGTCCGCTGAACACTGAAGCTTTCTTT
-	TRBJ2-1	-	TRBV5-5	CASSLGTDIRLRSYNEQFF	TGTGCCAGCAGCTTGGGGACAGACATTCGGTTACGCTCCTACAATGAGCAGTTCTTC
TRBD1	TRBJ2-1	-	TRBV10-3	CAISKGQGEDNEQFF	TGTGCCATCAGTAAAGGACAGGGGGAAGACAATGAGCAGTTCTTC
-	TRBJ2-5	-	TRBV19	CASRGDRWGRETQYF	TGTGCCAGTAGGGGAGACAGATGGGGTAGGGAGACCCAGTACTTC
TRBD2	TRBJ2-7	-	TRBV7-2	CASSPYGGEQYF	TGTGCCAGCAGCCCATACGGGGGGGAGCAGTACTTC
-	TRBJ1-5	once	TRBV19	CASSYNSNQPQHF	TGTGCCAGTAGTTATAATAGCAATCAGCCCCAGCATTTT
TRBD2	TRBJ2-3	once	TRBV10-3	CAISGGATSGTDTQYF	TGTGCCATCAGTGGGGGGGCCACTAGCGGTACAGATACGCAGTATTTT
-	TRBJ2-7	-	TRBV5-1	CASSLETGRLSEQYF	TGCGCCAGCAGCTTGGAGACAGGCCGTCTAAGTGAGCAGTACTTC
-	TRBJ2-2	-	TRBV12-3/TRBV12-4	CASSLYGELFF	TGTGCCAGCAGTTTATACGGGGAGCTGTTTTTT
-	TRBJ1-4	few	TRBV27	CASSRATNEKLFF	TGTGCCAGCTCAAGGGCAACTAATGAAAAACTGTTTTTT
TRBD1	TRBJ2-1	-	TRBV5-1	CASSLQGPYNEQFF	TGCGCCAGCAGCTTACAGGGGCCCTACAATGAGCAGTTCTTC
-	TRBJ1-1	-	TRBV14	CASSTRTRNTEAFF	TGTGCCAGCAGCACAAGGACGAGGAACACTGAAGCTTTCTTT
TRBD2	TRBJ2-1	-	TRBV4-1	CASSPMGGDLYNEQFF	TGCGCCAGCAGCCCCATGGGAGGGGACCTCTACAATGAGCAGTTCTTC
-	TRBJ2-1	-	TRBV27	CASCQAEGRYNEQFF	TGTGCCAGCTGCCAAGCGGAGGGACGCTACAATGAGCAGTTCTTC
-	TRBJ2-7	-	TRBV11-1	CASSGGPYEQYF	TGTGCCAGCAGCGGCGGACCCTACGAGCAGTACTTC
-	TRBJ2-2	-	TRBV5-1	CASAGGGDSLFTGELFF	TGCGCCAGCGCAGGGGGAGGGGACAGCCTATTCACCGGGGAGCTGTTTTTT
-	TRBJ1-4	-	TRBV7-9	CASSAGGDANEKLFF	TGTGCCAGTAGCGCCGGGGGGGACGCTAATGAAAAACTGTTTTTT